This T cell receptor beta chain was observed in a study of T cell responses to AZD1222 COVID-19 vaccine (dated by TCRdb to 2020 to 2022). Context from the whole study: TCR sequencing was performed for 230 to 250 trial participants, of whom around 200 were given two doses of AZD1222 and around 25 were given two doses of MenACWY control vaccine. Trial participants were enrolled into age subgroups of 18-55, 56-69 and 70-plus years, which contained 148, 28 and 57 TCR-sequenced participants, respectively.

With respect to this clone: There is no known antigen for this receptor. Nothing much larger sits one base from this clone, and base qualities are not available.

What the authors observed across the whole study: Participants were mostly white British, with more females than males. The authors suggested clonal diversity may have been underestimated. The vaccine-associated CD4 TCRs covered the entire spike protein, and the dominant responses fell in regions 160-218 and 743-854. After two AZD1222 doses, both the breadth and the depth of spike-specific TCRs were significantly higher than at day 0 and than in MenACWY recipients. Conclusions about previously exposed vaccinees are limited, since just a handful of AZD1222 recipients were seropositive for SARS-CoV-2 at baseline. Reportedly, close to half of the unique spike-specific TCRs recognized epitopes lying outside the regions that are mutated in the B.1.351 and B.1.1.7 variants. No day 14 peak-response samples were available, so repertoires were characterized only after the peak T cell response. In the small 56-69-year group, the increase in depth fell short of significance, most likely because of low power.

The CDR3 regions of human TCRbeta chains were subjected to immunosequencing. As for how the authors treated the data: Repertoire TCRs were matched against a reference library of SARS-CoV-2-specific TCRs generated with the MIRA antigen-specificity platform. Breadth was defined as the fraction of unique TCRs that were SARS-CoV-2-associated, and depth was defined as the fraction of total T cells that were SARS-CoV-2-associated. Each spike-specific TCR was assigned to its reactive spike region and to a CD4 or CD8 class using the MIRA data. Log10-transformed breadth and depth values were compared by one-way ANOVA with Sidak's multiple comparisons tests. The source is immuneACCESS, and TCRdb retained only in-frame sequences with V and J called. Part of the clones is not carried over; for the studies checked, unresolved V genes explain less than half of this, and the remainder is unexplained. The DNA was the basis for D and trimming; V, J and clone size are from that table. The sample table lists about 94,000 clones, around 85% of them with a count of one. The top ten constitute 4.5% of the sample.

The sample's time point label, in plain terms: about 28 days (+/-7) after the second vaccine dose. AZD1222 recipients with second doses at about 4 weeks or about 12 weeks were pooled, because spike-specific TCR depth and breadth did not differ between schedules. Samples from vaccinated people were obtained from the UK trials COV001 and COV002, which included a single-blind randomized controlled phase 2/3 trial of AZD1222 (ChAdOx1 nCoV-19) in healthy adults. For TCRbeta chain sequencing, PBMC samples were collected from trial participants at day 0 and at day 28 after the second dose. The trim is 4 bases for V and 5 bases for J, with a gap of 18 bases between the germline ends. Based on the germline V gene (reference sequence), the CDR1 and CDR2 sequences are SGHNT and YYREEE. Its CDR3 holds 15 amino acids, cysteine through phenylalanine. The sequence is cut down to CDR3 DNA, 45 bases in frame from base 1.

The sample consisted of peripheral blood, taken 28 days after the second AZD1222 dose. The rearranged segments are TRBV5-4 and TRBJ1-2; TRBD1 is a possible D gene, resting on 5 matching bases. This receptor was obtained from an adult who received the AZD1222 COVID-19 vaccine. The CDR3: CASSPGARVGYGYTF. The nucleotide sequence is TGTGCCAGCAGCCCTGGGGCCAGGGTAGGATATGGCTACACCTTC.